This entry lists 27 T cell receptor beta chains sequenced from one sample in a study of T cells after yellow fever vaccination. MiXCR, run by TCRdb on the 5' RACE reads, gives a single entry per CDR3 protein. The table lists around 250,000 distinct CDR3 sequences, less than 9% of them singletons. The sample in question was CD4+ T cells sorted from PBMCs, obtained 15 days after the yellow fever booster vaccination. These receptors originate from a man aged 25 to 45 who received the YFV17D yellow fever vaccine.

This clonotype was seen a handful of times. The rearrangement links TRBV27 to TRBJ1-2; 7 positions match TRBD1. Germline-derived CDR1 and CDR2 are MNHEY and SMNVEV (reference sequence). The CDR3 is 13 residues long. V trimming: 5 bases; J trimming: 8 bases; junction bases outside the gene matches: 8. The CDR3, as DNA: TGTGCCAGCAGTCCTGAGACAGGGCAAGGCTACACCTTC. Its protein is CASSPETGQGYTF.

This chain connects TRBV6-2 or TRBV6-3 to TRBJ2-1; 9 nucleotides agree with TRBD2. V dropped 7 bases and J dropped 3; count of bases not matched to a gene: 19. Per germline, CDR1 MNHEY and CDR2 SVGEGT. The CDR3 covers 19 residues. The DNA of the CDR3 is TGTGCCAGCACCAAACAGCCCATCAGCGGGAGGACAAACTACAATGAGCAGTTCTTC. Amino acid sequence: CASTKQPISGRTNYNEQFF.

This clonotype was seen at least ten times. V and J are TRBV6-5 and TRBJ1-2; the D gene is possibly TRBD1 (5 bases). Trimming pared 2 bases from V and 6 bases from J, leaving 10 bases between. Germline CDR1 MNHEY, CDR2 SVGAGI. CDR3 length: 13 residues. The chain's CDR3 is CASSYGGINGYTF. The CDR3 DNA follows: TGTGCCAGCAGTTACGGGGGGATTAATGGCTACACCTTC.

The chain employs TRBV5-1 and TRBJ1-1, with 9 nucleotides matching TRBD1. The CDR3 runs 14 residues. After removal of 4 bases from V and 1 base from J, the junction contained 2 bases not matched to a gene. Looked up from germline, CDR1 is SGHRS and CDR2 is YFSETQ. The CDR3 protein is CASSVGQGNTEAFF. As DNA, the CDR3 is TGCGCCAGCAGCGTGGGACAGGGGAACACTGAAGCTTTCTTT.

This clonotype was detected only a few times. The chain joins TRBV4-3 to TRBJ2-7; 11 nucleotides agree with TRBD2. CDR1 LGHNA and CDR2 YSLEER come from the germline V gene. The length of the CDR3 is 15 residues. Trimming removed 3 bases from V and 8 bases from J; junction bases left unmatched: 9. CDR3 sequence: CASSQKTSGTGKQYF. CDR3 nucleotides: TGCGCCAGCAGCCAGAAGACTAGCGGGACCGGTAAGCAGTACTTC.

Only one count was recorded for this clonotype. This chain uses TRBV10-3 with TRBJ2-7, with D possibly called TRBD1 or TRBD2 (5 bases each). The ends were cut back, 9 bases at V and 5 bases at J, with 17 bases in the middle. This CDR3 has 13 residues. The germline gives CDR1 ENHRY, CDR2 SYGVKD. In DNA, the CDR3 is TGTGCCATGGGAGACAGAGCCCAAGACGAGCAGTACTTC. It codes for CAMGDRAQDEQYF.

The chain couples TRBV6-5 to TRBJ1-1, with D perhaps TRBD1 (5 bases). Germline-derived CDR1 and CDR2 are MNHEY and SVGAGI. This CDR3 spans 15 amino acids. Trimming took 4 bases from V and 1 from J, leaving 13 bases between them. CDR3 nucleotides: TGTGCCAGCAGTTCGCCGGGACGGTCGAACACTGAAGCTTTCTTT. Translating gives CASSSPGRSNTEAFF.

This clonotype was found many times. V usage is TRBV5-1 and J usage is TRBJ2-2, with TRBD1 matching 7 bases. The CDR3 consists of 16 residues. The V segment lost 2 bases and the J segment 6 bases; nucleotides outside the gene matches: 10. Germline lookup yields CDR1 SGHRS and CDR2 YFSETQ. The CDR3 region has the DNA TGCGCCAGCAGCTTAGCCGGGACAGCCCGCGCCGGGGAGCTGTTTTTT. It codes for CASSLAGTARAGELFF. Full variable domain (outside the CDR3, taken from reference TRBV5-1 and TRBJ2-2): KAGVTQTPRYLIKTRGQQVTLSCSPISGHRSVSWYQQTPGQGLQFLFEYFSETQRNKGNFPGRFSGRQFSNSRSEMNVSTLELGDSALYLCASSLAGTARAGELFFGEGSRLTVL.

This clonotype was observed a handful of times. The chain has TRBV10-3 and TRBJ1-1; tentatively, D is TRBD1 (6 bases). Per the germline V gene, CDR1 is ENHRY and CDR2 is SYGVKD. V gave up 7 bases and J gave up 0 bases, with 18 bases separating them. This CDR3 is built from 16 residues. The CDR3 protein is CAITDPGTGLNTEAFF. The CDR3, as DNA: TGTGCCATCACAGACCCGGGAACAGGGTTGAACACTGAAGCTTTCTTT.

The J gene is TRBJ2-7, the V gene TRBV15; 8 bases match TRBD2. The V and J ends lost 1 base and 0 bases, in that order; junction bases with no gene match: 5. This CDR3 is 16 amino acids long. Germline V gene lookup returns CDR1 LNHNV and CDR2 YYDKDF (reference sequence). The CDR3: CATSRVGRGGSYEQYF. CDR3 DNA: TGTGCCACCAGCAGAGTTGGTCGGGGGGGCTCCTACGAGCAGTACTTC.

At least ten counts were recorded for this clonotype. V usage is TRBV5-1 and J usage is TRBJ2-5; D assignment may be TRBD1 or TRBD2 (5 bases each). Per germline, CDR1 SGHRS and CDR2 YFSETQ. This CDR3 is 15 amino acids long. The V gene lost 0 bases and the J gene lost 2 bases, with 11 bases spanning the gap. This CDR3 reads CASSLGGTGQETQYF. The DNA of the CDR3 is TGCGCCAGCAGCTTGGGGGGGACCGGGCAAGAGACCCAGTACTTC. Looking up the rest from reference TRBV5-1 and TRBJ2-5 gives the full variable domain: KAGVTQTPRYLIKTRGQQVTLSCSPISGHRSVSWYQQTPGQGLQFLFEYFSETQRNKGNFPGRFSGRQFSNSRSEMNVSTLELGDSALYLCASSLGGTGQETQYFGPGTRLLVL.

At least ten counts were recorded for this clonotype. The CDR3 nucleotides read TGTGCCAGCAGCTTGCTTGGGACAGGGGTTGAAGCTTTCTTT. Translating gives CASSLLGTGVEAFF. The chain combines TRBV7-9 with TRBJ1-1; 10 bases match TRBD1. V lost 3 bases, J lost 7 bases, and 5 bases stayed unmatched. Germline loops: CDR1 SEHNR, CDR2 FQNEAQ (reference sequence). CDR3 length equals 14 residues.

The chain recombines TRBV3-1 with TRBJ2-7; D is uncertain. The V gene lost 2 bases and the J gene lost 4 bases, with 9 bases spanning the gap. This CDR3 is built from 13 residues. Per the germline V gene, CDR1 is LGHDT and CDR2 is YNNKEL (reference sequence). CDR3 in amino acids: CASSQSLRYEQYF. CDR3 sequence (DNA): TGTGCCAGCAGCCAATCCCTTCGGTACGAGCAGTACTTC.

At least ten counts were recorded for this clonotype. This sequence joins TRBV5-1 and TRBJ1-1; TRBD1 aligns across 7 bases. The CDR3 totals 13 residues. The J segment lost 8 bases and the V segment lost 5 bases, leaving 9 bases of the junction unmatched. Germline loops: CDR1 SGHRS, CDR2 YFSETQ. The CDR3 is CASSSDRSGEAFF. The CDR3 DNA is TGCGCCAGCAGTTCGGACAGGTCGGGGGAAGCTTTCTTT.

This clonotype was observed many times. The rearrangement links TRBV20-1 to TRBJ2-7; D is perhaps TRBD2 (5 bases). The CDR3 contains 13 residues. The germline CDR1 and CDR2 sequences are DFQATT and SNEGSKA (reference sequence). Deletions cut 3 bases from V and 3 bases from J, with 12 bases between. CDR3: CSARRPGSYEQYF. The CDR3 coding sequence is TGCAGTGCTAGGAGACCGGGAAGCTACGAGCAGTACTTC.

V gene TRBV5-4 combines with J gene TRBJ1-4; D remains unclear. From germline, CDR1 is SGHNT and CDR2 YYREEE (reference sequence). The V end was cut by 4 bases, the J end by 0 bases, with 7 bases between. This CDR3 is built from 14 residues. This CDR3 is CASSGAATNEKLFF. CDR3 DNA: TGTGCCAGCAGCGGCGCGGCAACTAATGAAAAACTGTTTTTT.

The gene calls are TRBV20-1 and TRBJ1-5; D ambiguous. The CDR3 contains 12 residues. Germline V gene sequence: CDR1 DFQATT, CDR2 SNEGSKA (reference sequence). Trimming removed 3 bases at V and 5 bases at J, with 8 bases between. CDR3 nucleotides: TGCAGTGCTAGGGAGCGCGATCAGCCCCAGCATTTT. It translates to CSARERDQPQHF.

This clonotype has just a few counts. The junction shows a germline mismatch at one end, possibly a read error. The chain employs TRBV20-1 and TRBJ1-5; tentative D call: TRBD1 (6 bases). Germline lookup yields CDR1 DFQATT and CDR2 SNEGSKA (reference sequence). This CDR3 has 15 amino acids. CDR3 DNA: TGCAGTGCTCGAGAGACAGGCCCCCGCAATCAGCCCCAGCATTTT. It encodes CSARETGPRNQPQHF.

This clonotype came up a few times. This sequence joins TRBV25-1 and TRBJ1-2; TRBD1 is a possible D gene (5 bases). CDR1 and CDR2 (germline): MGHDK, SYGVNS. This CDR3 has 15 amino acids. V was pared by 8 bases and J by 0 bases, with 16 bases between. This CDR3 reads CASSFGQTANYGYTF. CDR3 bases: TGTGCCAGCTCCTTCGGGCAGACAGCTAACTATGGCTACACCTTC.

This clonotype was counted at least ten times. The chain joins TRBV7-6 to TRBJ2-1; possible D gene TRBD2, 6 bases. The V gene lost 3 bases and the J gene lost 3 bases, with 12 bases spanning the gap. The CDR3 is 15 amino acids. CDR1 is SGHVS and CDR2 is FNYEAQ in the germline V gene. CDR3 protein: CASSLAEGYYNEQFF. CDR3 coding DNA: TGTGCCAGCAGCTTGGCGGAGGGGTACTACAATGAGCAGTTCTTC.

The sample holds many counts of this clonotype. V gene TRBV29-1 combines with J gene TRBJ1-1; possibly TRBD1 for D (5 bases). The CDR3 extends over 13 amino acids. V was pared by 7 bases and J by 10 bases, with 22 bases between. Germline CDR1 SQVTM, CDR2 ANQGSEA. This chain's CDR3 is CSAGPGTSGRAFF. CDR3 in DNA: TGCAGCGCCGGACCCGGGACTTCGGGGAGAGCTTTCTTT.

The CDR3 spells CASSTTSGRAGEQYF. CDR3 DNA sequence: TGTGCCAGCAGCACTACTAGCGGGAGGGCCGGCGAGCAGTACTTC. V is TRBV7-9 and J is TRBJ2-7, with TRBD2 matching 13 bases. The CDR3 is 15 amino acids. Germline CDR1 reads SEHNR; CDR2 reads FQNEAQ (reference sequence). The junction had 7 bases not matched to a gene; V was cut back by 5 bases and J by 6 bases.

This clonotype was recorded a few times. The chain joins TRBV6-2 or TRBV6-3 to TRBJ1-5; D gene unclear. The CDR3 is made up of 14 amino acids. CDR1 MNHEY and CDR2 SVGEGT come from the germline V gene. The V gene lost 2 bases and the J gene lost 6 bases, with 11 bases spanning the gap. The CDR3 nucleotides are TGTGCCAGCAGTTACAGGGATGCCTCTCAGCCCCAGCATTTT. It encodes CASSYRDASQPQHF.

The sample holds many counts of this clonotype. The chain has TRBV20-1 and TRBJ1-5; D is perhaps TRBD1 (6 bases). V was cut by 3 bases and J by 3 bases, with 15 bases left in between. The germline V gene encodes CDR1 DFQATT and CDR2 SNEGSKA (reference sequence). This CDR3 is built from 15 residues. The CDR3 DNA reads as TGCAGTGCTAGCTTAACAGGGCAGTCCAATCAGCCCCAGCATTTT. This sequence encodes CSASLTGQSNQPQHF.

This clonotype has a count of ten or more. In nucleotides, the CDR3 is TGCAGTGCTACTAGGGGGCTGGCCTACGAGCAGTACTTC. Residues: CSATRGLAYEQYF. The J gene is TRBJ2-7, the V gene TRBV20-1; TRBD1 matches 7 bases. Trimming at V came to 4 bases and at J to 2 bases, leaving 5 bases not matched to a gene. Germline V gene data show CDR1 as DFQATT and CDR2 as SNEGSKA (reference sequence). CDR3 length: 13 residues.

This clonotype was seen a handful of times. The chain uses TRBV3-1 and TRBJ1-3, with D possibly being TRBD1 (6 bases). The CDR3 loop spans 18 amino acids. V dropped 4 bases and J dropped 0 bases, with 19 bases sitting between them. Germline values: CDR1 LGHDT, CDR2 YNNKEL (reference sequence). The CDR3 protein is CASSRRGAERSSGNTIYF. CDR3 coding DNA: TGTGCCAGCAGCCGCCGGGGGGCCGAAAGGAGCTCTGGAAACACCATATATTTT.

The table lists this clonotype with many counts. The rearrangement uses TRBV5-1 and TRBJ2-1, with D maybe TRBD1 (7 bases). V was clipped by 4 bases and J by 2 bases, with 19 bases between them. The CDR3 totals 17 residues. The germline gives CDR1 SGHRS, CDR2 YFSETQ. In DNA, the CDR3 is TGCGCCAGCAGCCCGCACAATGCGGGACAGACCTACAATGAGCAGTTCTTC. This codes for CASSPHNAGQTYNEQFF.